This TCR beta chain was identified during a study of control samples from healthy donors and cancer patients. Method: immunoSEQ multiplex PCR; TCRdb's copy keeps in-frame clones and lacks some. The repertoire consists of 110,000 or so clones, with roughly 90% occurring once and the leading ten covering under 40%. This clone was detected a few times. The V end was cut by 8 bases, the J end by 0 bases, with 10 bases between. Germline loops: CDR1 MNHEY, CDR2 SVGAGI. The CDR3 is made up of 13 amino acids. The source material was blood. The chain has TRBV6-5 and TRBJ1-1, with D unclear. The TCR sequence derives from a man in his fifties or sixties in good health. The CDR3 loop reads CASWGDMNTEAFF. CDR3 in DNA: TGTGCCAGCTGGGGAGACATGAACACTGAAGCTTTCTTT.